Below are 5 T cell receptor beta chains sequenced from a single sample in a study of blood T cell repertoires in COVID-19. Some clones are missing from TCRdb's copy, which holds only in-frame ones; the method was immunoSEQ multiplex PCR. The sample records around 16,000 clones, roughly 87% being singletons. Sequencing was done on a sample of peripheral blood. Every receptor here comes from a man older than 75 with acute or convalescent COVID-19.

V usage is TRBV10-3 and J usage is TRBJ1-2; the D gene is possibly TRBD1 (5 bases). The germline V and J ends were trimmed by 4 bases and 5 bases, with 14 bases remaining between them. There are 14 residues in the CDR3. The germline V gene encodes CDR1 ENHRY and CDR2 SYGVKD. CDR3 bases: TGTGCCATCAGTGCCTTTCAAGGGGAATATGGCTACACCTTC. It translates to CAISAFQGEYGYTF.

The chain couples TRBV11-3 to TRBJ1-1, with D uncertain. CDR1 and CDR2 from the germline V gene are SGHNT and YENEEA. V was clipped by 5 bases and J by 4 bases, with 14 bases between them. This CDR3 comprises 14 residues. CDR3 sequence reads: CASSPEGRGTEAFF. Written as DNA, the CDR3 is TGTGCCAGCAGCCCAGAGGGTCGGGGCACTGAAGCTTTCTTT.

The rearrangement joins TRBV3-1 (or the pseudogene TRBV3-2) to TRBJ2-5, with D possibly TRBD1 on 6 matching bases. There are 13 residues in the CDR3. Germline CDR1 LGHDT, CDR2 YNNKEL (reference sequence). Trimming removed 6 bases at V and 6 bases at J, with 14 bases between. For the CDR3, the DNA is TGTGCCAGCAGACCTTCCTGGGGGCAGACCCAGTACTTC. As protein: CASRPSWGQTQYF.

The V call is TRBV2, the J call TRBJ1-5, with a possible D match to TRBD1 (5 bases). This CDR3 is 12 amino acids long. Germline V gene lookup returns CDR1 SNHLY and CDR2 FYNNEI. V was shortened by 9 bases and J by 6 bases, with 12 bases between the two germline ends. CDR3 sequence: CARGQGSQPQHF. The CDR3 nucleotides are TGTGCCAGAGGACAAGGCTCTCAGCCCCAGCATTTT.

This chain connects TRBV2 to TRBJ2-1; 9 nucleotides align to TRBD2. This CDR3 contains 16 residues. J lost 8 bases, V lost 0 bases, and 8 bases had no gene match. Germline CDR1 SNHLY, CDR2 FYNNEI. The DNA for the CDR3 is TGTGCCAGCAGTGAAGCGGCGGGGGGGTTTAGCGATGAGCAGTTCTTC. Translation: CASSEAAGGFSDEQFF.